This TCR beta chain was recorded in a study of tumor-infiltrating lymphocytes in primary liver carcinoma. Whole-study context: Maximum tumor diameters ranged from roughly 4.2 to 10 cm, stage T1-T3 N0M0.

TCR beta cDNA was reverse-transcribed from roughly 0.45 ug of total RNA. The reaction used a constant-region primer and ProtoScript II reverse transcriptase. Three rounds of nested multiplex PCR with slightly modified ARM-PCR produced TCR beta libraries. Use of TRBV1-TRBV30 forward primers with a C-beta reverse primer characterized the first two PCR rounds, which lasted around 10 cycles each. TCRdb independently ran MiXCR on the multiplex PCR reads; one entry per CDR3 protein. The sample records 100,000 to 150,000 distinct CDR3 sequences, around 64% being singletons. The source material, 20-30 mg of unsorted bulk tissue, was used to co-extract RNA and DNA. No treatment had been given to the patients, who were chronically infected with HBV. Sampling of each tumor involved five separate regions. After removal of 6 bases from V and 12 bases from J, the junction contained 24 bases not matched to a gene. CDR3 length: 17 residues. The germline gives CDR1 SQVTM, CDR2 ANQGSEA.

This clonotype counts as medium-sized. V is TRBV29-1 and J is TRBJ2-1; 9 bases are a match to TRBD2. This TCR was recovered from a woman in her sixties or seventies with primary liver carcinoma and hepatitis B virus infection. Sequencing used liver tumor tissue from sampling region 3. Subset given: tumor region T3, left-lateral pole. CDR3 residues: CSVHPASGTSRKSAQFF. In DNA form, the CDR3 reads TGCAGCGTCCACCCGGCTAGCGGGACGTCCCGAAAGAGTGCGCAGTTCTTC.